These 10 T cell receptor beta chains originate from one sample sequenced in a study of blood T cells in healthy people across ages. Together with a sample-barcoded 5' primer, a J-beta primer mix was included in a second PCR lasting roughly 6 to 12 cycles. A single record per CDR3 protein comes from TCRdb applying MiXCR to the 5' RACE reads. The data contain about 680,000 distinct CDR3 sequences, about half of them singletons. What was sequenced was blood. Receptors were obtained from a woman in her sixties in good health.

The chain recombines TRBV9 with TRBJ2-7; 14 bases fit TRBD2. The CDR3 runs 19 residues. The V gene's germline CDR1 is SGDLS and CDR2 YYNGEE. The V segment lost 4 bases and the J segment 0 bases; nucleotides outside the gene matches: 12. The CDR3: CASSNNPGLAGVNSYEQYF. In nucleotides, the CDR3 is TGTGCCAGCAGCAACAACCCGGGACTAGCGGGAGTAAACTCCTACGAGCAGTACTTC.

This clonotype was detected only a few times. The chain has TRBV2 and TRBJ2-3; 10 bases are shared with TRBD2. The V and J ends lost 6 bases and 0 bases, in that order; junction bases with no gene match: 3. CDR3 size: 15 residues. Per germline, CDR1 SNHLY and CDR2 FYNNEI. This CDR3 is CASRRAGGSTDTQYF. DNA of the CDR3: TGTGCCAGCAGGCGAGCGGGAGGGAGCACAGATACGCAGTATTTT.

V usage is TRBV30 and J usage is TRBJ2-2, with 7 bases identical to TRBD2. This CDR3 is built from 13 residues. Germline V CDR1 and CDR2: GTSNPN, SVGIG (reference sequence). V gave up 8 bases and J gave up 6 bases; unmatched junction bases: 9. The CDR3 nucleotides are TGTGCCGGGTCGAGACTAGCCTCCGGGGAGCTGTTTTTT. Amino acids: CAGSRLASGELFF.

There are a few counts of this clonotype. The DNA for the CDR3 is TGCAGTGCTACTAGCGGGAGGGCCCTCAGCAATGAGCAGTTCTTC. Encoded protein: CSATSGRALSNEQFF. The chain employs TRBV20-1 and TRBJ2-1, with 12 bases identical to TRBD2. In germline, CDR1 is DFQATT, CDR2 SNEGSKA (reference sequence). The CDR3 loop spans 15 amino acids. V dropped 4 bases and J dropped 6; count of bases not matched to a gene: 7.

The CDR3 DNA sequence: TGCAGTGCTAGACCCGGACTAGCGGGAGACAATGAGCAGTTCTTC. Encoded protein: CSARPGLAGDNEQFF. The chain carries TRBV20-1 and TRBJ2-1, with 13 nucleotides matching TRBD2. This CDR3 has 15 residues. Trimming removed 2 bases from V and 5 bases from J; junction bases left unmatched: 3. Germline values: CDR1 DFQATT, CDR2 SNEGSKA (reference sequence).

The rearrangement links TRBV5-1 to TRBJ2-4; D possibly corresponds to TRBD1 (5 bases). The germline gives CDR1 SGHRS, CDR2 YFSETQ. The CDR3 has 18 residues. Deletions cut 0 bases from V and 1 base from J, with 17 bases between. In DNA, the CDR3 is TGCGCCAGCAGCTTGGGGTCAGGGTCGGGTCTGGCCAAAAACATTCAGTACTTC. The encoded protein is CASSLGSGSGLAKNIQYF.

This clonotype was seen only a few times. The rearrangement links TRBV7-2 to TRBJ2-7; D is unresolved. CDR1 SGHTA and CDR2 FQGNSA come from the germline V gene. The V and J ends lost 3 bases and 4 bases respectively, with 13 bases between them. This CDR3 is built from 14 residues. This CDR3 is CASSFSLISYEQYF. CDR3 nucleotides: TGTGCCAGCAGCTTTTCCCTCATCTCTTACGAGCAGTACTTC.

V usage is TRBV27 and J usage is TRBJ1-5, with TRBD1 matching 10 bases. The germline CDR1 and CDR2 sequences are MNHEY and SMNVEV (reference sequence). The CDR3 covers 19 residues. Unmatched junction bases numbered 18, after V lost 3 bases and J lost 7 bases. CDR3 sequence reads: CASSFLGARDRGRGQPQHF. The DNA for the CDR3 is TGTGCCAGCAGTTTTTTGGGGGCTAGGGACAGGGGACGGGGGCAGCCCCAGCATTTT.

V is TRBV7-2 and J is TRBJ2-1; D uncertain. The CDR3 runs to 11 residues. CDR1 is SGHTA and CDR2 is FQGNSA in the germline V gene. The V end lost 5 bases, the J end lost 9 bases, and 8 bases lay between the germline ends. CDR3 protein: CASSEYREQFF. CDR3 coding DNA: TGTGCCAGCAGCGAATATCGTGAGCAGTTCTTC.

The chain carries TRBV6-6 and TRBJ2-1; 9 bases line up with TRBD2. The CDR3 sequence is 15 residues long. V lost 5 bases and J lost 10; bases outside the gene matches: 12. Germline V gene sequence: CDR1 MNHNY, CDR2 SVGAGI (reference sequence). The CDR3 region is CASSRTGTSRIEQFF. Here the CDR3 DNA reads TGTGCCAGCAGTCGAACCGGGACTAGCCGAATAGAGCAGTTCTTC.